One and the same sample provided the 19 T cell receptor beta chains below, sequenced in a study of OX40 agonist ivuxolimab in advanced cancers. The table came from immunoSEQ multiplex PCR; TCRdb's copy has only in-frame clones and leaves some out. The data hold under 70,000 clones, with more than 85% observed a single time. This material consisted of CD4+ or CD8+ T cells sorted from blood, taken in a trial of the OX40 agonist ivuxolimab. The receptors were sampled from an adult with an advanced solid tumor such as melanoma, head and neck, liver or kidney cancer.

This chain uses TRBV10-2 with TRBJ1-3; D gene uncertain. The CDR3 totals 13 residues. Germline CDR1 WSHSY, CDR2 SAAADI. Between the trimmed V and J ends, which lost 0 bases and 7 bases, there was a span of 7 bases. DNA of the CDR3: TGCGCCAGCAGTGAGTCGATGGGGAACACCATATATTTT. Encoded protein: CASSESMGNTIYF.

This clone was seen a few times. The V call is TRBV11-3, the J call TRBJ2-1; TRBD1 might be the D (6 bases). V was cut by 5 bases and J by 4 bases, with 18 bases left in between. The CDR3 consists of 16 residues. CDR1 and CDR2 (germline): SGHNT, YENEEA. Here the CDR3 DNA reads TGTGCCAGCAGCGAGATGGGACACCCTCCGTACAATGAGCAGTTCTTC. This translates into CASSEMGHPPYNEQFF.

The CDR3 nucleotides are TGTGCCAGCAGCTTCCGACAGGGGGCGCGGGAGCAGTACTTC. Translated: CASSFRQGAREQYF. The chain couples TRBV7-2 to TRBJ2-5; 10 bases agree with TRBD1. CDR1 SGHTA and CDR2 FQGNSA come from the germline V gene. The trim removed 3 bases at V and 11 bases at J, leaving 9 bases unmatched. The CDR3 extends over 14 amino acids.

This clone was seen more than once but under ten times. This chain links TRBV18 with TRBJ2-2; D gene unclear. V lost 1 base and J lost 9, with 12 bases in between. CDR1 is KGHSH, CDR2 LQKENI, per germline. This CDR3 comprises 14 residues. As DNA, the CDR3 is TGTGCCAGCTCACCACAGGAGTATGAACGGGAGCTGTTTTTT. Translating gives CASSPQEYERELFF.

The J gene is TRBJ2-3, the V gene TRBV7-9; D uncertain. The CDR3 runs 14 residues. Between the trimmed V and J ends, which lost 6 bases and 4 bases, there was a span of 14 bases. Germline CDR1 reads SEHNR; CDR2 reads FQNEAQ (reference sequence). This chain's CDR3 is CASRPTGGSDTQYF. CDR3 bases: TGTGCCAGCAGGCCCACGGGTGGATCAGATACGCAGTATTTT.

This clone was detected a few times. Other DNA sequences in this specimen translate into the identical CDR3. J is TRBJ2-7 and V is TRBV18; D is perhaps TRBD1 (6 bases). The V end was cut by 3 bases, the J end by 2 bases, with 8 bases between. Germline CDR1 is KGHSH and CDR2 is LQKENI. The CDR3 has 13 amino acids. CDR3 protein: CASSPQGTYEQYF. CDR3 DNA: TGTGCCAGCTCACCCCAGGGGACCTACGAGCAGTACTTC. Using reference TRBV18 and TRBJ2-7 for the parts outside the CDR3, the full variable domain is NAGVMQNPRHLVRRRGQEARLRCSPMKGHSHVYWYRQLPEEGLKFMVYLQKENIIDESGMPKERFSAEFPKEGPSILRIQQVVRGDSAAYFCASSPQGTYEQYFGPGTRLTVT.

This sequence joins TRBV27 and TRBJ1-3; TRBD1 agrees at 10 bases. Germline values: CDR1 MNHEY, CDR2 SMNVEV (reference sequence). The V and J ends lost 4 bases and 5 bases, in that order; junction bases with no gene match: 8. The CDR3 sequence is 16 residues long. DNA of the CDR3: TGTGCCAGCAGTTCCCAGACAGGGGGCGCGAGAAACACCATATATTTT. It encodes CASSSQTGGARNTIYF.

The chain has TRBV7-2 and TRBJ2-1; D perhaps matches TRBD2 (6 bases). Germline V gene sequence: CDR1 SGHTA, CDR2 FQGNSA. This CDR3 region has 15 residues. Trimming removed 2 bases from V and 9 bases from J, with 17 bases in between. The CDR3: CASSLQAVRGGEQFF. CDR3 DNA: TGTGCCAGCAGCTTACAAGCGGTTAGGGGAGGTGAGCAGTTCTTC.

In nucleotides, the CDR3 is TGTGCCAGCAGCAAATTACGGGGGCCGAAGGACAATGAGCAGTTCTTC. Amino acid sequence: CASSKLRGPKDNEQFF. This sequence joins TRBV21-1 and TRBJ2-1. TRBV21-1 is classified as a pseudogene. The length of the CDR3 is 16 residues.

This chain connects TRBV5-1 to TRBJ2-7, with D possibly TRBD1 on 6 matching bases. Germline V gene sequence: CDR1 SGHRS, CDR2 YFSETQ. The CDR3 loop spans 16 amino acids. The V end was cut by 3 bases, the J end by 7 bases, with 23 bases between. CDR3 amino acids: CASSSLWTAPIGEQYF. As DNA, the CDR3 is TGCGCCAGCAGCTCCCTCTGGACAGCCCCAATTGGGGAGCAGTACTTC.

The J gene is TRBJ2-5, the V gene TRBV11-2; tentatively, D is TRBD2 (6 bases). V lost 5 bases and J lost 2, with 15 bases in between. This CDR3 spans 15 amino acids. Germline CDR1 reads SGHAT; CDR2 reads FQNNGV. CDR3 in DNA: TGTGCCAGCAGCCAATTTAGCGGACTACAAGAGACCCAGTACTTC. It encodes CASSQFSGLQETQYF.

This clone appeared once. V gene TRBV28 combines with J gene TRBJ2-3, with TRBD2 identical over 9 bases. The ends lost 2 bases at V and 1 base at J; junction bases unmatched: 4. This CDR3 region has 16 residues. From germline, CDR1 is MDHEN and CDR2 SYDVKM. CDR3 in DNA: TGTGCCAGCAGTTTACCTAGCGGGATCCGCACAGATACGCAGTATTTT. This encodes CASSLPSGIRTDTQYF. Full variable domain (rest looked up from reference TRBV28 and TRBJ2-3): DVKVTQSSRYLVKRTGEKVFLECVQDMDHENMFWYRQDPGLGLRLIYFSYDVKMKEKGDIPEGYSVSREKKERFSLILESASTNQTSMYLCASSLPSGIRTDTQYFGPGTRLTVL.

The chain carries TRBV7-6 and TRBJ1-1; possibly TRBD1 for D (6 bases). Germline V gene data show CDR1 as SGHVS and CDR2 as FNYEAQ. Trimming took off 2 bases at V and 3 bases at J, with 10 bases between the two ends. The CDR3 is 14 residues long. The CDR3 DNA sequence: TGTGCCAGCAGCTTAATAAGGGGGGACACTGAAGCTTTCTTT. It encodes CASSLIRGDTEAFF. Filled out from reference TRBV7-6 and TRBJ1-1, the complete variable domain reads GAGVSQSPRYKVTKRGQDVALRCDPISGHVSLYWYRQALGQGPEFLTYFNYEAQQDKSGLPNDRFSAERPEGSISTLTIQRTEQRDSAMYRCASSLIRGDTEAFFGQGTRLTVV.

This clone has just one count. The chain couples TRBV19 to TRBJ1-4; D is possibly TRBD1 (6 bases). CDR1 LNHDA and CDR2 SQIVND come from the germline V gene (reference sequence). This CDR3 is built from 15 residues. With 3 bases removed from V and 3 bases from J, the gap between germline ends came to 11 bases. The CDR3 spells CASSIQGSPNEKLFF. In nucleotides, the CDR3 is TGTGCCAGTAGTATTCAGGGGAGTCCTAATGAAAAACTGTTTTTT.

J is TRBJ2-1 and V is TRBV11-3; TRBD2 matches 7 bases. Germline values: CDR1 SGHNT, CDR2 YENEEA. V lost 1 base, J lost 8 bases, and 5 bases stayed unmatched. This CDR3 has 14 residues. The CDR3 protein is CASSLGGSDDEQFF. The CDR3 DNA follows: TGTGCCAGCAGCTTAGGCGGGAGTGACGATGAGCAGTTCTTC.

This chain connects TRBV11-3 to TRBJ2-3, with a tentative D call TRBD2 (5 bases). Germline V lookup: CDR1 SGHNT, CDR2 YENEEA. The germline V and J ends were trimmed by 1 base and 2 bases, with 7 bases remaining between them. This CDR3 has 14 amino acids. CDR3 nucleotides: TGTGCCAGCAGCTTAGGCGGGTCCACAGATACGCAGTATTTT. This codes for CASSLGGSTDTQYF.

This chain's CDR3 is CASSRGALRGRTSGETQYF. The CDR3 bases are TGTGCCAGCAGCCGGGGGGCTCTGCGCGGGAGGACGTCCGGGGAGACCCAGTACTTC. The V and J genes are TRBV7-9 and TRBJ2-5; 8 bases are shared with TRBD2. The CDR3 spans 19 residues. The ends lost 5 bases at V and 5 bases at J; junction bases unmatched: 22. CDR1 SEHNR and CDR2 FQNEAQ come from the germline V gene (reference sequence).

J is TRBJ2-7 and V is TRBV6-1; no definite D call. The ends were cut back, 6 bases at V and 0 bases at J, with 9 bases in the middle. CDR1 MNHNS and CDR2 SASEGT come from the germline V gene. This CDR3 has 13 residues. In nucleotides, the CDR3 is TGTGCCAGCAGAACCCGGAGCTCCTACGAGCAGTACTTC. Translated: CASRTRSSYEQYF.

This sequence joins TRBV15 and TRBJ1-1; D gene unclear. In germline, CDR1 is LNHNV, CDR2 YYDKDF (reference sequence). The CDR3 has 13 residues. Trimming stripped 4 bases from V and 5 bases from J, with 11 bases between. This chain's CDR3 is CATSTMTSTEAFF. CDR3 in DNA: TGTGCCACCAGCACCATGACAAGTACTGAAGCTTTCTTT. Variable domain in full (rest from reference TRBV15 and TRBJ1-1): DAMVIQNPRYQVTQFGKPVTLSCSQTLNHNVMYWYQQKSSQAPKLLFHYYDKDFNNEADTPDNFQSRRPNTSFCFLDIRSPGLGDTAMYLCATSTMTSTEAFFGQGTRLTVV.